The sequence of this T cell receptor (beta chain) was determined in a study of blood T cell repertoires in COVID-19. In the study overall: From the United States, Italy and Spain came samples of acute and convalescent COVID-19.

Produced via immunoSEQ multiplex PCR; TCRdb's table is partial and in-frame only. The data hold about 63,000 clones, with approximately 78% observed a single time. The CDR3 is 18 amino acids. V was clipped by 7 bases and J by 0 bases, with 20 bases between them. Looked up from germline, CDR1 is SGDLS and CDR2 is YYNGEE. The chain combines TRBV9 with TRBJ1-6; TRBD1 might be the D (5 bases). Material for sequencing was peripheral blood. This sequence originates from a man aged 60 to 75 with COVID-19, enrolled during active disease. CDR3 nucleotide sequence: TGTGCCAGCTCCCTAACGGACACAGGTAGCTCCTATAATTCACCCCTCCACTTT. As protein: CASSLTDTGSSYNSPLHF.